This paragraph covers one T cell receptor beta chain sequence. The sample originates from a study of blood T cell repertoires in COVID-19. For the study at large: Nucleic acid was either cDNA or gDNA, and it came from T cells, B-cell-depleted T cells, or PBMCs.

Generated by immunoSEQ multiplex PCR, the TCRdb table keeps only in-frame clones and is missing some. The top ten hold approximately 7% of the sample, which has roughly 150,000 clones, 70% to 90% seen once. Seattle's enrolled individuals joined amid active infection and were then monitored longitudinally. The J segment lost 6 bases and the V segment lost 6 bases, leaving 7 bases of the junction unmatched. The CDR3 contains 13 residues. Germline CDR1 LNHDA, CDR2 SQIVND (reference sequence). This clonotype was sampled from an elderly man with COVID-19, enrolled during active disease. Input material: peripheral blood. The rearrangement joins TRBV19 to TRBJ1-2; 7 bases agree with TRBD1. The CDR3 reads CASSLDREDGYTF. Here the CDR3 DNA reads TGTGCCAGTAGCCTTGACAGGGAGGATGGCTACACCTTC.